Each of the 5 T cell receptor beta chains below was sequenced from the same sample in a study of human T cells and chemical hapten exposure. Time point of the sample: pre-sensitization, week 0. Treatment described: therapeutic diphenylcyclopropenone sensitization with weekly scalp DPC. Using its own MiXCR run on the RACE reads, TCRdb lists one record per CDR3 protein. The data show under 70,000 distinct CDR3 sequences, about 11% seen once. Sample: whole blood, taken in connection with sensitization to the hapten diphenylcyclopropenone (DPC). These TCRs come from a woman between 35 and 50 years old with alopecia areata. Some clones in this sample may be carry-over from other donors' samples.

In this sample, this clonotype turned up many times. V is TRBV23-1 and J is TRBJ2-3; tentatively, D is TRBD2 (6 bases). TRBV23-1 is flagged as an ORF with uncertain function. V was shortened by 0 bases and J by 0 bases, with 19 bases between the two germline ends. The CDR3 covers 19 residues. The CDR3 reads CASSQSGGSSGSSTDTQYF. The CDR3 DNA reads TGCGCCAGCAGTCAATCGGGGGGTAGTTCTGGGTCTAGCACAGATACGCAGTATTTT.

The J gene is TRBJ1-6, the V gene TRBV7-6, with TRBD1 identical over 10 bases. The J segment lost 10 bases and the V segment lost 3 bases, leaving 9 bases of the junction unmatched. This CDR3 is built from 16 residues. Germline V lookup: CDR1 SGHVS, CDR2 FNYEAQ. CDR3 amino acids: CASSLVTGTGVSPLHF. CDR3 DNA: TGTGCCAGCAGCTTGGTCACCGGGACAGGGGTCTCACCCCTCCACTTT.

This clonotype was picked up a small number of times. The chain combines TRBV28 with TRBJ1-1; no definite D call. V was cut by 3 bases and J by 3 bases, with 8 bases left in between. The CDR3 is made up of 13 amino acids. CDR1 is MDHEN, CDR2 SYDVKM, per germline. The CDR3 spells CASSLAPYTEAFF. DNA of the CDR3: TGTGCCAGCAGTTTGGCACCTTACACTGAAGCTTTCTTT.

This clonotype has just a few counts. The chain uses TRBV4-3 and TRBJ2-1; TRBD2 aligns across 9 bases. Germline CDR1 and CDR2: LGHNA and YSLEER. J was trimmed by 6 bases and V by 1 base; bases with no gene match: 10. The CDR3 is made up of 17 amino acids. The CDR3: CASSQGWSLAGSNEQFF. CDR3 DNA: TGCGCCAGCAGCCAAGGATGGAGTCTAGCGGGGTCCAATGAGCAGTTCTTC.

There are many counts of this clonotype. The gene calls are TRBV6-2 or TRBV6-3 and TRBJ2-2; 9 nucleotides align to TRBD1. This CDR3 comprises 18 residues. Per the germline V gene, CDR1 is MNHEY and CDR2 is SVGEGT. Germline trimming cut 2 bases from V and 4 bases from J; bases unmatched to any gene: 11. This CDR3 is CASSYGWGQGGSTGELFF. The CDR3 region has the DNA TGTGCCAGCAGTTACGGGTGGGGACAGGGAGGCAGCACCGGGGAGCTGTTTTTT.